This entry is about one T cell receptor beta chain. Its antigen is not identified. Cultured CD4+ T cell DNA underwent sequencing with the Oncomine TCR Beta short-read assay. In this case, cultured CD4+ T cells provided the extracted genomic DNA. TCRdb ran MiXCR on the PCR reads and lists one entry per CDR3 protein. The sample contains 7,500 to 8,500 distinct CDR3 sequences, around three fifths of which appear only once. This sample's treatment: approximately 9-day PBMC culture with coronavirus spike peptide pools or control peptides (ViraFEST assay). This sample is drawn from a study of vaccination and CD4 T cells after COVID-19. Study at large: Spike peptides, overlapping and drawn from SARS-CoV-2, HCoV-NL63, HCoV-OC43 and HCoV-229E, were used to stimulate cells. For control cultures, the treatment was a CEFX pool, an HIV-1 Nef pool, or no peptide.

Germline CDR1 is KGHSH and CDR2 is LQKENI. Trimming took 3 bases from V and 2 from J; bases not matched to a gene: 9. The CDR3 is 16 amino acids. This receptor was obtained from a human donor with COVID-19. The chain couples TRBV18 to TRBJ2-7; 8 nucleotides match TRBD1. The sequences come from cultured CD4+ T cells from blood, collected after SARS-CoV-2 vaccination. Written as DNA, the CDR3 is TGTGCCAGCTCACCTTTATCCGGGACAGGAACCTACGAGCAGTACTTC. Its translation is CASSPLSGTGTYEQYF.